What follows is one T cell receptor beta chain and its context. Its specificity is unknown. CDR3 length: 12 amino acids. V lost 1 base and J lost 8, with 9 bases in between. Germline values: CDR1 DFQATT, CDR2 SNEGSKA (reference sequence). This sample was taken from a study of CD8 T cells in ankylosing spondylitis. Regarding the study as a whole: With a CD8+ phenotype, disease-linked clones were relatively rare in peripheral blood. Prior work had noted some motif variants in reactive arthritis blood and synovial fluid. Characteristic of ankylosing spondylitis blood, it appeared, was a TCR beta motif comprising fewer than 10 highly homologous variants. Clones linked to disease were reported to show significant enrichment in matched ankylosing spondylitis synovial fluid.

For TCR beta, libraries came from quantitative 5'-RACE with molecular barcodes. TCRdb called the 5' RACE reads again in MiXCR, with one record for every CDR3 protein. Found here are some 800,000 distinct CDR3 sequences, 12% of them singletons; the top ten hold approximately 0.5%. What was sequenced was blood, either unsorted or a sorted T cell fraction (not recorded which). The chain joins TRBV20-1 to TRBJ1-5, with D perhaps matching TRBD1 (5 bases). This TCR came from a male donor with ankylosing spondylitis. The CDR3, as DNA: TGCAGTGCTAGAGCGACAGAGGAGCCCCAGCATTTT. The encoded protein is CSARATEEPQHF.